This T cell receptor beta chain was observed in a study of blood T cells in healthy people across ages. With V trimmed by 0 bases and J by 2 bases, 8 bases remained unmatched. CDR1 is LGHNA, CDR2 YSLEER, per germline. This CDR3 spans 17 amino acids. A second about 7 to 12 cycle PCR used barcoded and J-beta primers. Each CDR3 protein is one row after TCRdb ran MiXCR on the 5' RACE reads. The profile shows approximately 800,000 distinct CDR3 sequences, 46% of them singletons. This rearrangement joins TRBV4-3 to TRBJ2-3; 7 nucleotides align to TRBD2. The origin of this receptor is a man older than 75 in good health. Sequencing was done on a sample of blood. The CDR3 loop is CASSQDDASGLTDTQYF. The CDR3 region has the DNA TGCGCCAGCAGCCAAGATGACGCTAGCGGCCTCACAGATACGCAGTATTTT.